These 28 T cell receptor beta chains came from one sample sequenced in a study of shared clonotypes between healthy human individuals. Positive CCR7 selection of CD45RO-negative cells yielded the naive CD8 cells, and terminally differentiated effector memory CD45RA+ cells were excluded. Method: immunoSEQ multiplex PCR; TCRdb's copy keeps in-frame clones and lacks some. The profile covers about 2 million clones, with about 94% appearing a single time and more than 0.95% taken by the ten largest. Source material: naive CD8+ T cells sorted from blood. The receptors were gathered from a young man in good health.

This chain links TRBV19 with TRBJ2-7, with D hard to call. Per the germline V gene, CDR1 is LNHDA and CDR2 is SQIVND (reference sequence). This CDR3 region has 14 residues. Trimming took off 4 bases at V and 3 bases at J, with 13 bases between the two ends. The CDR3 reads CASSTTVDGYEQYF. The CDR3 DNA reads TGTGCCAGTAGTACCACCGTGGACGGCTACGAGCAGTACTTC.

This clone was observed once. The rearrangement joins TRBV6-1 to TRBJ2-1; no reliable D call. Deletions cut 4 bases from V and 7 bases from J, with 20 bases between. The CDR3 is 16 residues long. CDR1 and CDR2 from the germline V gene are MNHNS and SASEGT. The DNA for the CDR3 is TGTGCCAGCAGTGGGGTACGGATACCTACGGAAAATGAGCAGTTCTTC. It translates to CASSGVRIPTENEQFF.

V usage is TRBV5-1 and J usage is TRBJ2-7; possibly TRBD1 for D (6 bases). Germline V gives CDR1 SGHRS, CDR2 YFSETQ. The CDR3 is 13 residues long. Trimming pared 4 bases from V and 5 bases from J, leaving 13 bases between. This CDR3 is CASSPGTRNEQYF. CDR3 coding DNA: TGCGCCAGCAGCCCGGGGACACGGAACGAGCAGTACTTC. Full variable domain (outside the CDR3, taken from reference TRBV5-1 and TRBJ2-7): KAGVTQTPRYLIKTRGQQVTLSCSPISGHRSVSWYQQTPGQGLQFLFEYFSETQRNKGNFPGRFSGRQFSNSRSEMNVSTLELGDSALYLCASSPGTRNEQYFGPGTRLTVT.

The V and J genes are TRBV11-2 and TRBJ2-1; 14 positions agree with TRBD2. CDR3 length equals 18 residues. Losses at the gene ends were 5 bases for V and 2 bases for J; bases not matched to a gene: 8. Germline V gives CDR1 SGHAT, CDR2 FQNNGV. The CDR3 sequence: CASSRGTSGSGTYNEQFF. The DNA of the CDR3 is TGTGCCAGCAGCCGAGGGACTAGCGGGAGTGGAACCTACAATGAGCAGTTCTTC.

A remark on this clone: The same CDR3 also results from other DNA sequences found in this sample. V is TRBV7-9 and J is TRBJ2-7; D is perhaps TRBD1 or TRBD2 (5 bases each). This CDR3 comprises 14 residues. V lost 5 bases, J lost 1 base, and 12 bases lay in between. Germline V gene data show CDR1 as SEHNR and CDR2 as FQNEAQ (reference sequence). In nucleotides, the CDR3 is TGTGCCAGCAGCCCACCGGGGCAGTCCTACGAGCAGTACTTC. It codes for CASSPPGQSYEQYF.

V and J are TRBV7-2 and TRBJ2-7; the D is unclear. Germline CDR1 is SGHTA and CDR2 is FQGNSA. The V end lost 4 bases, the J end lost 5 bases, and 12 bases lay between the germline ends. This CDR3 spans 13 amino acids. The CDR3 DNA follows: TGTGCCAGCAGCTACAGCTCCTACGACGAGCAGTACTTC. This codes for CASSYSSYDEQYF. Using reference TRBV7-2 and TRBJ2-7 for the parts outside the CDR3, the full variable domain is GAGVSQSPSNKVTEKGKDVELRCDPISGHTALYWYRQSLGQGLEFLIYFQGNSAPDKSGLPSDRFSAERTGGSVSTLTIQRTQQEDSAVYLCASSYSSYDEQYFGPGTRLTVT.

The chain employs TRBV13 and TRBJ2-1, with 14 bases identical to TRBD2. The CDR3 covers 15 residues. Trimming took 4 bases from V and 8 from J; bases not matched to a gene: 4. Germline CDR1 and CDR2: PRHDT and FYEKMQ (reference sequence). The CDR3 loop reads CASSSGLAGEDEQFF. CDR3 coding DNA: TGTGCCAGCAGCTCGGGACTAGCGGGAGAAGATGAGCAGTTCTTC.

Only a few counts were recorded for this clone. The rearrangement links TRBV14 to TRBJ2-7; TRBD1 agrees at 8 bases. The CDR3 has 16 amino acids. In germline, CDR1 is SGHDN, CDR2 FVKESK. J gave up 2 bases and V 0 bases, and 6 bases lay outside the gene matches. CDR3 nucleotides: TGTGCCAGCAGCCAAGAAGAGGACAGGGCTCCCTACGAGCAGTACTTC. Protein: CASSQEEDRAPYEQYF.

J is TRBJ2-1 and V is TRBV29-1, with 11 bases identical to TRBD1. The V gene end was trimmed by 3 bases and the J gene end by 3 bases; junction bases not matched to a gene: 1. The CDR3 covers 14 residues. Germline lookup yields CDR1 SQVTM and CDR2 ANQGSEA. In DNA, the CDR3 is TGCAGCGTTGATGGGACAGGGGGCTACAATGAGCAGTTCTTC. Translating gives CSVDGTGGYNEQFF.

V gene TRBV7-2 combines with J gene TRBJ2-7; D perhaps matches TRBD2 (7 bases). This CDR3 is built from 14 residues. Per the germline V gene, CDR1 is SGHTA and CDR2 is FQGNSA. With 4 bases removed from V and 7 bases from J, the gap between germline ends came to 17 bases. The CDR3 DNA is TGTGCCAGCAGCTCGATCGGGGGGCCGGATGAGCAGTACTTC. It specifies CASSSIGGPDEQYF.

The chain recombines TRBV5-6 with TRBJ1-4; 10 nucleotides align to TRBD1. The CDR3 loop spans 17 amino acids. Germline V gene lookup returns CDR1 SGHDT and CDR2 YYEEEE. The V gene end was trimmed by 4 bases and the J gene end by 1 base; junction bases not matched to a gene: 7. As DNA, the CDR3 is TGTGCCAGCAGCCCCGGGACAGGGGACTTAACTAATGAAAAACTGTTTTTT. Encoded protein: CASSPGTGDLTNEKLFF.

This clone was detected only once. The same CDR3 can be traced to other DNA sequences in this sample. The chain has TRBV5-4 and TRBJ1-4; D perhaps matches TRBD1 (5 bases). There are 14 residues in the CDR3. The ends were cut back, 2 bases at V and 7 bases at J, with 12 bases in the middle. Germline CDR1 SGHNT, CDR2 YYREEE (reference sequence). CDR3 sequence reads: CASSFLGGGEKLFF. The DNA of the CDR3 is TGTGCCAGCAGCTTTTTGGGCGGGGGTGAAAAACTGTTTTTT. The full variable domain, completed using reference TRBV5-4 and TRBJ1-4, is ETGVTQSPTHLIKTRGQQVTLRCSSQSGHNTVSWYQQALGQGPQFIFQYYREEENGRGNFPPRFSGLQFPNYSSELNVNALELDDSALYLCASSFLGGGEKLFFGSGTQLSVL.

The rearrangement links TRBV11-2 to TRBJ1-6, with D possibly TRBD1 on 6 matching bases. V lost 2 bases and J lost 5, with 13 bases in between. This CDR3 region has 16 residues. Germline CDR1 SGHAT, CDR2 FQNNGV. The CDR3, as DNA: TGTGCCAGCAGCTTATACACAGGGAAGGATAATTCACCCCTCCACTTT. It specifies CASSLYTGKDNSPLHF. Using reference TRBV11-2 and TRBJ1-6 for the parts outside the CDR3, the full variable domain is EAGVAQSPRYKIIEKRQSVAFWCNPISGHATLYWYQQILGQGPKLLIQFQNNGVVDDSQLPKDRFSAERLKGVDSTLKIQPAKLEDSAVYLCASSLYTGKDNSPLHFGNGTRLTVT.

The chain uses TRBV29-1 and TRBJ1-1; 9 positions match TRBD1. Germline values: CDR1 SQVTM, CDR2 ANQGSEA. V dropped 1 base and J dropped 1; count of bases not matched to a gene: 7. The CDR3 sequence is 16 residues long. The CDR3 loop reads CSVEGNRGLGNTEAFF. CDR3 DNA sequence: TGCAGCGTTGAAGGCAACAGGGGGCTGGGGAACACTGAAGCTTTCTTT.

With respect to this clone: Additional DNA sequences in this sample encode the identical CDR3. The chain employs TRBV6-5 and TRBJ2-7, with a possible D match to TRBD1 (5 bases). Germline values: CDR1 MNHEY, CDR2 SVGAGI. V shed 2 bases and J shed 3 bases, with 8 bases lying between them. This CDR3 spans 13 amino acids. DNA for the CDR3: TGTGCCAGCAGTTACAGGGGTAGCTACGAGCAGTACTTC. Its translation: CASSYRGSYEQYF.

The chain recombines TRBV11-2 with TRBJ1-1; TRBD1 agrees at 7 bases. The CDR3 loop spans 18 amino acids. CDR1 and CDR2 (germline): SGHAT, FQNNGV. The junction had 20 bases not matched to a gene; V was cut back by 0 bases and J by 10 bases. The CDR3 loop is CASSLDWRGTEASMGAFF. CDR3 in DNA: TGTGCCAGCAGCTTAGATTGGCGGGGGACAGAGGCTTCGATGGGAGCTTTCTTT. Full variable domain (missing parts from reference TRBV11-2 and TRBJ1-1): EAGVAQSPRYKIIEKRQSVAFWCNPISGHATLYWYQQILGQGPKLLIQFQNNGVVDDSQLPKDRFSAERLKGVDSTLKIQPAKLEDSAVYLCASSLDWRGTEASMGAFFGQGTRLTVV.

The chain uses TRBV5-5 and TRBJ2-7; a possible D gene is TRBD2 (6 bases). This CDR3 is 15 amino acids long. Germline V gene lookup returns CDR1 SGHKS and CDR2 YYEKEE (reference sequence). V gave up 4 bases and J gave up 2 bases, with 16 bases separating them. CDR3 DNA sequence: TGTGCCAGCAGCGGGTCGAGGGCTAGCGCCTACGAGCAGTACTTC. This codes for CASSGSRASAYEQYF. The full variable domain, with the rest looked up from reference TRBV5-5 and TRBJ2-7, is DAGVTQSPTHLIKTRGQQVTLRCSPISGHKSVSWYQQVLGQGPQFIFQYYEKEERGRGNFPDRFSARQFPNYSSELNVNALLLGDSALYLCASSGSRASAYEQYFGPGTRLTVT.

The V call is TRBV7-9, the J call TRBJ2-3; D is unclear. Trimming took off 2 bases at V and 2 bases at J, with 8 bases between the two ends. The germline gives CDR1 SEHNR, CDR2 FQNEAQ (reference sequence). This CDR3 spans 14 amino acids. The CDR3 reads CASSLRVNTDTQYF. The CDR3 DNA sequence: TGTGCCAGCAGCTTACGGGTGAACACAGATACGCAGTATTTT.

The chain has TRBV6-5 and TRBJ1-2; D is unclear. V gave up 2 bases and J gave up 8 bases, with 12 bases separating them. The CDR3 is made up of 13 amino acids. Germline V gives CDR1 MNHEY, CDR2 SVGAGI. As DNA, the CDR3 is TGTGCCAGCAGTTACATCTCGGGCTTCGGCTACACCTTC. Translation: CASSYISGFGYTF.

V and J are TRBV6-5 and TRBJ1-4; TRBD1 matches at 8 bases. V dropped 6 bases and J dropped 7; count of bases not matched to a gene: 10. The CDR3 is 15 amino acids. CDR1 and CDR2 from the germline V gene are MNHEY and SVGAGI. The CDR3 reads CASSPKDRVVEKLFF. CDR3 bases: TGTGCCAGCAGCCCGAAGGACAGGGTAGTTGAAAAACTGTTTTTT.

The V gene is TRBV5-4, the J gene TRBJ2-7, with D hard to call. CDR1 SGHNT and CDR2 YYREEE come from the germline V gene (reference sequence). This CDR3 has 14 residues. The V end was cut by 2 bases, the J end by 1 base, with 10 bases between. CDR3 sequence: CASSFLGNSYEQYF. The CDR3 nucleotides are TGTGCCAGCAGCTTCTTAGGGAATTCCTACGAGCAGTACTTC.

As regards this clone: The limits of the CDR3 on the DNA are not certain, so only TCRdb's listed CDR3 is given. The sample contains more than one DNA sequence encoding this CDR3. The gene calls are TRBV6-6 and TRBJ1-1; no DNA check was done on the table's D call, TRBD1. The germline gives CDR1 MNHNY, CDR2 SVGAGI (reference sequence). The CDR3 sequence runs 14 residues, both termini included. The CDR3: CASSSGQGYTEAFF.

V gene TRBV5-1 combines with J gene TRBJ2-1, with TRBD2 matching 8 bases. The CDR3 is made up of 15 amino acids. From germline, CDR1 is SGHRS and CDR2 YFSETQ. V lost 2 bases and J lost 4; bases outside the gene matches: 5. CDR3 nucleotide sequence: TGCGCCAGCAGCTTTTACGGGGGGGAATACAATGAGCAGTTCTTC. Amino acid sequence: CASSFYGGEYNEQFF.

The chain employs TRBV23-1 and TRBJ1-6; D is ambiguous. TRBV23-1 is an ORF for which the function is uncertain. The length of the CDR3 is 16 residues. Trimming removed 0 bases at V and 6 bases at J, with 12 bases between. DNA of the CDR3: TGCGCCAGCAGTCAATCGTGTACCTGTGGTAATTCACCCCTCCACTTT. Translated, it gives CASSQSCTCGNSPLHF.

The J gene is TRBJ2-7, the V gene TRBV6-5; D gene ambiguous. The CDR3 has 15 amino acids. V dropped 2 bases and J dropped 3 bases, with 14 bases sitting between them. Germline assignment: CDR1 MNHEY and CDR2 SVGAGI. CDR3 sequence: CASSYGLDPLYEQYF. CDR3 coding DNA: TGTGCCAGCAGTTACGGCCTAGACCCCCTCTACGAGCAGTACTTC.

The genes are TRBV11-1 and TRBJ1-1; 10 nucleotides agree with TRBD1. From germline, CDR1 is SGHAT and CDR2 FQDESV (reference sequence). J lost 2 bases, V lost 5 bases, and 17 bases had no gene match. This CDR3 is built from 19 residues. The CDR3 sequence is CASSPRRGTGARLNTEAFF. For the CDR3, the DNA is TGTGCCAGCAGCCCCCGGAGGGGGACAGGGGCGAGACTTAACACTGAAGCTTTCTTT.

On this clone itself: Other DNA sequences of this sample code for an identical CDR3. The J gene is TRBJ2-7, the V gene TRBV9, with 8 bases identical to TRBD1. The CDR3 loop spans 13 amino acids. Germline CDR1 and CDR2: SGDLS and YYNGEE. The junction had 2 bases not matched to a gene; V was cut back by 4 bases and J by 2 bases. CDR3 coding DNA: TGTGCCAGCAGCACAGGGGGACCCTACGAGCAGTACTTC. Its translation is CASSTGGPYEQYF.

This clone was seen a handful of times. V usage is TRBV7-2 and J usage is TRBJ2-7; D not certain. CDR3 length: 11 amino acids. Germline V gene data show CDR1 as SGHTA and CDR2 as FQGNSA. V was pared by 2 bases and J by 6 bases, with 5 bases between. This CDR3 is CASSLSSEQYF. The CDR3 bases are TGTGCCAGCAGCTTATCAAGCGAGCAGTACTTC.